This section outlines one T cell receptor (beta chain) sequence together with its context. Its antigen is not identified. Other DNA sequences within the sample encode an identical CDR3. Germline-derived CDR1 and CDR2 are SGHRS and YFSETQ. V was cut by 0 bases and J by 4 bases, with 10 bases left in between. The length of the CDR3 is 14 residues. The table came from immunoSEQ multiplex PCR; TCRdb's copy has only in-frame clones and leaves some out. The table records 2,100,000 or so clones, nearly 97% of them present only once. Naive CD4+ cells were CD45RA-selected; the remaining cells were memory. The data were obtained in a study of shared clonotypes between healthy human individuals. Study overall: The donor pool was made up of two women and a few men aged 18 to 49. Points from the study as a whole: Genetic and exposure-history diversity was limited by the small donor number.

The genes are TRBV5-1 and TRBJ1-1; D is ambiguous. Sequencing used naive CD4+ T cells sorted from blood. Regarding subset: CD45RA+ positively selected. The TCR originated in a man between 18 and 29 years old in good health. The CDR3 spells CASSLEGFGTEAFF. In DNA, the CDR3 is TGCGCCAGCAGCTTGGAAGGGTTTGGCACTGAAGCTTTCTTT.